Following are 17 T cell receptor beta chains from one sample sequenced in a study of human T cells and chemical hapten exposure. Time point described: patch test 1, 2 weeks after DPC sensitization. As to treatment: therapeutic diphenylcyclopropenone sensitization with weekly scalp DPC. Using its own MiXCR run on the RACE reads, TCRdb lists one record per CDR3 protein. This table has roughly 120,000 distinct CDR3 sequences, roughly an eighth appearing once. This material consisted of whole blood, taken in connection with sensitization to the hapten diphenylcyclopropenone (DPC). The receptors shown here come from a woman aged 45-65 years with alopecia areata. Some clones in this sample may be carry-over from other donors' samples.

This clonotype appeared a few times. The chain employs TRBV12-2 and TRBJ2-3. TRBV12-2 is a listed pseudogene. CDR3 length equals 12 residues. The CDR3 protein is CASRSRRGTQYF. The CDR3 DNA sequence: TGTGCAAGTCGCTCCCGTCGTGGGACGCAGTATTTT.

Notes on this clonotype: Germline is not matched at one junction end, which may reflect a read error. This chain connects TRBV7-2 to TRBJ1-6, with TRBD1 matching 8 bases. Germline-derived CDR1 and CDR2 are SGHTA and FQGNSA. The CDR3 has 16 amino acids. The CDR3 protein is CVSSLVAGGAGSPLHF. Written as DNA, the CDR3 is TGTGTCAGCAGCTTAGTGGCAGGGGGCGCAGGATCACCCCTCCACTTT.

This clonotype was recorded a few times. CDR3: CASSANYGASTGELFF. The DNA for the CDR3 is TGCGCCAGCAGCGCCAATTATGGGGCGTCCACCGGGGAGCTGTTTTTT. This rearrangement joins TRBV5-1 to TRBJ2-2; a weak D match, TRBD1 (5 bases). The CDR3 contains 16 residues. V dropped 4 bases and J dropped 4 bases, with 17 bases sitting between them. From germline, CDR1 is SGHRS and CDR2 YFSETQ.

This clonotype showed up just a few times. This chain links TRBV14 with TRBJ2-5; 13 bases map to TRBD2. The germline V gene encodes CDR1 SGHDN and CDR2 FVKESK. This CDR3 region has 19 residues. J lost 4 bases, V lost 4 bases, and 15 bases had no gene match. The CDR3 sequence is CASSLFGLAGVPWRETQYF. The CDR3 DNA reads TGTGCCAGCAGCCTCTTCGGACTAGCGGGAGTCCCGTGGCGAGAGACCCAGTACTTC.

In this sample, this clonotype turned up many times. This chain uses TRBV10-3 with TRBJ2-1; 11 bases match TRBD2. The V segment lost 4 bases and the J segment 5 bases; nucleotides outside the gene matches: 4. Germline V gene data show CDR1 as ENHRY and CDR2 as SYGVKD. This CDR3 comprises 15 residues. The CDR3, as DNA: TGTGCCATCAGTGGAACGGGACTAGCGGACAATGAGCAGTTCTTC. Translation gives CAISGTGLADNEQFF.

This clonotype was counted ten times or more. V usage is TRBV20-1 and J usage is TRBJ1-1; TRBD1 aligns across 8 bases. Germline V lookup: CDR1 DFQATT, CDR2 SNEGSKA (reference sequence). Trimming removed 1 base from V and 0 bases from J; junction bases left unmatched: 7. CDR3 size: 16 residues. The chain's CDR3 is CSARATGGTMNTEAFF. The CDR3 nucleotides read TGCAGTGCTAGAGCTACAGGGGGGACCATGAACACTGAAGCTTTCTTT.

This clonotype was seen a handful of times. The chain is built from TRBV7-2 and TRBJ2-3, with D uncertain. Germline V gene sequence: CDR1 SGHTA, CDR2 FQGNSA. Trimming stripped 5 bases from V and 5 bases from J, with 14 bases between. This CDR3 contains 14 residues. The CDR3 is CASSPPSLGDTQYF. CDR3 nucleotide sequence: TGTGCCAGCAGCCCCCCTTCGTTGGGAGATACGCAGTATTTT.

This clonotype was seen just once. This chain connects TRBV19 to TRBJ2-2; 8 nucleotides align to TRBD1. Unmatched junction bases numbered 5, after V lost 3 bases and J lost 5 bases. CDR1 and CDR2 (germline): LNHDA, SQIVND (reference sequence). The CDR3 runs 15 residues. The CDR3 DNA follows: TGTGCCAGTAGTATGCCAGGGGGCTCGACCGGGGAGCTGTTTTTT. The encoded protein is CASSMPGGSTGELFF.

The chain carries TRBV29-1 and TRBJ2-2, with D perhaps TRBD1 (6 bases). CDR1 is SQVTM, CDR2 ANQGSEA, per germline. With 8 bases removed from V and 9 bases from J, the gap between germline ends came to 13 bases. The CDR3 has 11 amino acids. DNA of the CDR3: TGCAGCACCCTGACAGGCCGGGAGCTGTTTTTT. It specifies CSTLTGRELFF.

V is TRBV29-1 and J is TRBJ1-1; D is uncertain. The CDR3 is made up of 13 amino acids. Trimming took 3 bases from V and 0 from J, leaving 8 bases between them. Germline CDR1 is SQVTM and CDR2 is ANQGSEA. The chain's CDR3 is CSVDGYLNTEAFF. CDR3 nucleotides: TGCAGCGTTGACGGCTACTTGAACACTGAAGCTTTCTTT. Full variable domain (rest looked up from reference TRBV29-1 and TRBJ1-1): SAVISQKPSRDICQRGTSLTIQCQVDSQVTMMFWYRQQPGQSLTLIATANQGSEATYESGFVIDKFPISRPNLTFSTLTVSNMSPEDSSIYLCSVDGYLNTEAFFGQGTRLTVV.

This clonotype turned up a few times. This chain connects TRBV28 to TRBJ2-3; 8 positions agree with TRBD1. Trimming removed 1 base from V and 0 bases from J; junction bases left unmatched: 3. This CDR3 has 16 residues. The germline CDR1 and CDR2 sequences are MDHEN and SYDVKM. The CDR3 spells CASSLSTGGSTDTQYF. The CDR3 DNA is TGTGCCAGCAGTTTATCAACAGGGGGGAGCACAGATACGCAGTATTTT.

The table lists this clonotype with a few counts. The chain employs TRBV28 and TRBJ2-7; 7 bases line up with TRBD2. Germline CDR1 and CDR2: MDHEN and SYDVKM. CDR3 length: 15 amino acids. The ends lost 8 bases at V and 2 bases at J; junction bases unmatched: 12. Here the CDR3 DNA reads TGTGCCAGCGTTAGGGATAGCGGGTTCGCCTACGAGCAGTACTTC. This sequence encodes CASVRDSGFAYEQYF.

This clonotype has just a few counts. The V gene is TRBV18, the J gene TRBJ1-3; TRBD1 matches 9 bases. CDR3 size: 16 residues. V was clipped by 1 base and J by 3 bases; unmatched bases: 4. The germline CDR1 and CDR2 sequences are KGHSH and LQKENI. The CDR3 DNA reads TGTGCCAGCTCACCACGGACAGGGGCGAATGGAAACACCATATATTTT. It translates to CASSPRTGANGNTIYF.

As to this clonotype: A much larger clone differs by one base, so this may be a read error. No conserved phenylalanine or tryptophan ends this CDR3, so it is likely a read error. This chain links TRBV6-5 with TRBJ2-1, with D maybe TRBD2 (5 bases). Trimming stripped 7 bases from V and 7 bases from J, with 17 bases between. This CDR3 has 14 amino acids. Germline CDR1 MNHEY, CDR2 SVGAGI. CDR3 sequence reads: CASKPGQDLNEQFL. Here the CDR3 DNA reads TGTGCCAGCAAACCCGGGCAGGACTTGAATGAGCAGTTCTTA.

This clonotype turned up a few times. The chain employs TRBV18 and TRBJ1-1; the D is unclear. The CDR3 is 15 residues long. Germline-derived CDR1 and CDR2 are KGHSH and LQKENI. V was shortened by 0 bases and J by 0 bases, with 8 bases between the two germline ends. The chain's CDR3 is CASSPPYLMNTEAFF. CDR3 DNA sequence: TGTGCCAGCTCACCACCCTATCTTATGAACACTGAAGCTTTCTTT.

This clonotype was detected many times. J is TRBJ2-1 and V is TRBV6-2 or TRBV6-3, with 7 bases fitting TRBD1. This CDR3 is 14 amino acids long. Germline CDR1 and CDR2: MNHEY and SVGEGT. The V segment lost 10 bases and the J segment 6 bases; nucleotides outside the gene matches: 12. CDR3 loop: CATGGQVLSNEQFF. In DNA form, the CDR3 reads TGTGCCACCGGAGGACAGGTACTTTCCAATGAGCAGTTCTTC.

This clonotype came up many times. V is TRBV7-9 and J is TRBJ1-2, with 10 bases identical to TRBD1. This CDR3 has 17 residues. V shed 5 bases and J 3 bases; nucleotides not matched to a gene: 12. The germline gives CDR1 SEHNR, CDR2 FQNEAQ (reference sequence). The CDR3 region is CASSPGDRGSGDYGYTF. The CDR3 bases are TGTGCCAGCAGCCCGGGGGACAGGGGCTCGGGCGACTATGGCTACACCTTC. Looking up the rest from reference TRBV7-9 and TRBJ1-2 gives the full variable domain: DTGVSQNPRHKITKRGQNVTFRCDPISEHNRLYWYRQTLGQGPEFLTYFQNEAQLEKSRLLSDRFSAERPKGSFSTLEIQRTEQGDSAMYLCASSPGDRGSGDYGYTFGSGTRLTVV.